The rows below give T cell receptor beta chains drawn from one sample of a study of neurological immune-mediated disorders. TCRdb analysed the 5' RACE reads with MiXCR anew, one entry per CDR3 protein. Among about 95,000 distinct CDR3 sequences listed, roughly 3.5% were seen once. Sequenced: PBMCs. The receptors shown here come from a woman younger than 30 with multiple sclerosis. Both conserved end residues are part of each CDR3. The D gene is left open where the match is weak. Size is stated as how often the clone was seen (once, few, many) or a class if it is expanded.

V	J	size	D	CDR3	DNA
TRBV28	TRBJ2-7	many	NA	CASSLGGIIYEQYF	TGTGCCAGCAGTTTAGGCGGGATCATTTACGAGCAGTACTTC
TRBV20-1	TRBJ2-1	many	NA	CSARDWRTVTSYNEQFF	TGCAGTGCTAGAGATTGGCGGACGGTGACCTCCTACAATGAGCAGTTCTTC
TRBV28	TRBJ2-6	many	TRBD1	CASRDRAGANVLTF	TGTGCCAGCAGAGACAGGGCTGGGGCCAACGTCCTGACTTTC
TRBV14	TRBJ2-3	many	TRBD2	CASSQDGGRTDTQYF	TGTGCCAGCAGCCAAGATGGCGGGAGGACAGATACGCAGTATTTT
TRBV4-3	TRBJ2-1	many	TRBD2	CASSQYGGAYNEQFF	TGCGCCAGCAGCCAGTACGGGGGGGCCTACAATGAGCAGTTCTTC
TRBV5-1	TRBJ2-5	many	NA	CASSLVGRSSQETQYF	TGCGCCAGCAGCCTCGTGGGAAGGTCCTCTCAAGAGACCCAGTACTTC
TRBV20-1	TRBJ1-6	many	NA	CSAPGRSSYNSPLHF	TGCAGTGCCCCGGGGAGGAGCTCCTATAATTCACCCCTCCACTTT
TRBV6-5	TRBJ2-7	many	NA	CASSYSFRGYEQYF	TGTGCCAGCAGTTACTCTTTCCGGGGCTACGAGCAGTACTTC
TRBV27	TRBJ1-5	many	TRBD1	CASRIGTASNQPQHF	TGTGCCAGCAGAATAGGGACAGCTAGCAATCAGCCCCAGCATTTT
TRBV7-2	TRBJ2-7	many	NA	CASSNTPGQGYEQYF	TGTGCCAGCAGCAATACCCCGGGACAAGGCTACGAGCAGTACTTC
TRBV7-9	TRBJ2-7	many	NA	CASSLTGGLGEQYF	TGTGCCAGCAGTCTTACTGGGGGGCTGGGGGAGCAGTACTTC
TRBV20-1	TRBJ2-2	many	NA	CSAPGLNTGELFF	TGCAGTGCGCCGGGACTCAACACCGGGGAGCTGTTTTTT
TRBV7-2	TRBJ2-7	many	NA	CASSLVVWDRGQVWQYF	TGTGCCAGCAGCTTAGTAGTTTGGGACCGGGGCCAGGTCTGGCAGTACTTC
TRBV6-5	TRBJ1-1	many	TRBD1	CASRSGGQENTEAFF	TGTGCCAGCAGATCAGGGGGACAGGAGAACACTGAAGCTTTCTTT
TRBV5-1	TRBJ1-2	many	TRBD1	CASSQTTGAGGYTF	TGCGCCAGCAGTCAAACGACAGGGGCGGGAGGCTACACCTTC
TRBV5-6	TRBJ1-5	many	NA	CASSLEDQPQHF	TGTGCCAGCAGCTTGGAAGATCAGCCCCAGCATTTT